This T cell receptor beta chain emerged from a study of blood T cell repertoires in COVID-19 (dated by TCRdb to between 2020 and 2021). Describing the broader study: The collaborator samples originated in the United States, Italy and Spain and spanned the acute and convalescent phases of COVID-19. The material from the prospective study consisted of cDNA or gDNA derived from T cells, B-cell-depleted T cells, or PBMCs. The dataset comprised deeply sampled blood TCRbeta repertoires from subjects exposed to, actively infected with, or recovered from COVID-19. The repertoires were made available in a free public database intended to serve as a resource for research on the immune response to SARS-CoV-2. The samples were drawn from two sources: the first 160 participants of the ongoing ImmuneRACE study, and 950 to 1,500 subjects contributed by 6 global collaborators. Nearly every sample came with metadata listing a de-identified subject ID, COVID-19 status, age in years and sex. Where available, HLA class I and class II types were obtained from metadata supplied by the sample provider rather than from assay-based typing.

TCRbeta CDR3 regions were amplified from genomic DNA using the immunoSEQ Assay, a bias-controlled multiplex PCR. From the authors' description of their analysis: The number of nucleated cells in each sample was estimated from the amplification of reference gene primers within the assay. Sequence reads were collapsed and filtered to measure the absolute abundance of every unique TCRbeta CDR3 rearrangement. Productive Simpson clonality was computed per sample as the square root of Simpson's diversity index over productive rearrangements. TCRdb carries this immuneACCESS record with in-frame sequences only. Its versions omit some clonotypes, under half of them owing to an unresolved V gene in the studies checked, with the rest unexplained. V and J calls and clone size are copied from that table; D and trimming were computed from the DNA. The sample table holds fewer than 70,000 clones, of which roughly 80% were seen once. The leading ten clones occupy about 12% of the sample.

The collaborating institutions used their own protocols to collect whole blood in K2EDTA tubes. For TCRbeta analysis, collaborators shipped samples in one of three forms: frozen whole blood, isolated PBMCs, or DNA extracted from either of those sample types. The CDR3 runs 15 amino acids, cysteine and phenylalanine included. Just CDR3 DNA is preserved here, 45 bases in frame from base 1. The germline V gene (reference sequence) gives CDR1 as SEHNR and CDR2 as FQNEAQ. Between the V and J ends, shortened by 5 bases and 0 bases respectively, the junction contains 8 bases. Here is what the overall study found, with its caveats: Clinical and demographic metadata were provided uncurated, with the amount varying by source and participant.

Note on this clone: Its target antigen remains unknown. One base away there is no much larger clone; base qualities are not given.

This TCR was sampled from a human donor in a cohort sampled during active COVID-19. The rearranged chain carries TRBV7-9 and TRBJ2-6; the D gene is possibly TRBD2, with 5 bases matching. The sequenced sample was peripheral blood. The CDR3 protein is CASSLRDSGANVLTF. The DNA sequence follows: TGTGCCAGCAGCCTACGGGACTCTGGGGCCAACGTCCTGACTTTC.